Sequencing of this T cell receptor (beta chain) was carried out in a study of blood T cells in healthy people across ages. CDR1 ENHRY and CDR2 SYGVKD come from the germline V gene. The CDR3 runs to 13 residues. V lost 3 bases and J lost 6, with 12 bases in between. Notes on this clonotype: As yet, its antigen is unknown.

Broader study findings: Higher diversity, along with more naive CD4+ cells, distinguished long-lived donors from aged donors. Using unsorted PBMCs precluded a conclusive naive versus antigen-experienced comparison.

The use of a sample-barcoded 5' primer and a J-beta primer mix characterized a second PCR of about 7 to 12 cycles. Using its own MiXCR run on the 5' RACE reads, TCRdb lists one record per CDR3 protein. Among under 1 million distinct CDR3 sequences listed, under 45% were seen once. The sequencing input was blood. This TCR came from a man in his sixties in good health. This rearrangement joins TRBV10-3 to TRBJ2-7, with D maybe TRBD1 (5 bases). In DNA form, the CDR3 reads TGTGCCATCAGTGACCAGGGCCTCTCCGAGCAGTACTTC. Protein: CAISDQGLSEQYF.